This T cell receptor (beta chain) came from a study of cytomegalovirus exposure and HLA in healthy donors. The overall study: Researchers found that approximately 85% of 398 genotyped donors fell within the Caucasian-associated ancestry cluster.

J gave up 4 bases and V 7 bases, and 8 bases lay outside the gene matches. Per the germline V gene, CDR1 is SNHLY and CDR2 is FYNNEI. The CDR3 consists of 14 residues. 13 Jbeta primers and 60 Vbeta primers were used for the PCR. Sequenced by immunoSEQ multiplex PCR; TCRdb stores in-frame clones only, minus some. The sample holds some 170,000 clones, 80% seen once. The sequenced sample consisted of PBMCs. This TCR was sampled from a woman aged 45-65 years in good health and CMV-seronegative. The chain is built from TRBV2 and TRBJ1-1, with 8 bases that match TRBD1. CDR3 amino acids: CASTRTGLPTEAFF. In DNA, the CDR3 is TGTGCCAGCACTCGGACAGGGCTTCCCACTGAAGCTTTCTTT.